A single sample gave rise to the 30 T cell receptor beta chains below, sequenced in a study of shared clonotypes between healthy human individuals. Only in-frame clones appear in the TCRdb table, and some are missing; sequencing was by immunoSEQ multiplex PCR. The sample consists of hundreds of thousands of clones, 90% to 97% of them appearing once. Naive CD8 isolation took CD45RO-negative cells positively selected for CCR7 and excluded terminally differentiated effector memory CD45RA+ cells. Material for sequencing was naive CD8+ T cells sorted from blood. Receptor source: a woman aged 25-40 years in good health.

The chain combines TRBV5-4 with TRBJ2-3; tentative D call: TRBD2 (5 bases). This CDR3 is built from 13 residues. Germline V CDR1 and CDR2: SGHNT, YYREEE (reference sequence). V was clipped by 7 bases and J by 2 bases, with 11 bases between them. The CDR3 coding sequence is TGTGCCAGCGAGGGCCGACCCACAGATACGCAGTATTTT. Translation gives CASEGRPTDTQYF.

The chain employs TRBV13 and TRBJ1-2; D uncertain. The V end was cut by 5 bases, the J end by 3 bases, with 19 bases between. The CDR3 runs to 16 residues. CDR1 and CDR2 from the germline V gene are PRHDT and FYEKMQ (reference sequence). The CDR3 region is CASSRDEMGRYYGYTF. CDR3 nucleotides: TGTGCCAGCAGCCGGGATGAGATGGGTCGATACTATGGCTACACCTTC.

This sequence joins TRBV4-1 and TRBJ2-7; 7 nucleotides line up with TRBD2. V was clipped by 8 bases and J by 1 base; unmatched bases: 11. The V gene's germline CDR1 is MGHRA and CDR2 YSYEKL. The CDR3 contains 15 residues. The CDR3 region has the DNA TGCGCCAGCGGCCCCGATGCGGGGGAATCCTACGAGCAGTACTTC. Amino acid sequence: CASGPDAGESYEQYF.

The gene calls are TRBV18 and TRBJ2-2; D is unresolved. Trimming stripped 2 bases from V and 0 bases from J, with 10 bases between. The CDR3 covers 16 residues. Germline CDR1 and CDR2: KGHSH and LQKENI. The chain's CDR3 is CASSPVGHPNTGELFF. The DNA for the CDR3 is TGTGCCAGCTCACCAGTTGGCCACCCGAACACCGGGGAGCTGTTTTTT.

The V gene is TRBV19, the J gene TRBJ2-6; 9 nucleotides line up with TRBD1. The CDR3 runs 15 residues. Losses at the gene ends were 8 bases for V and 7 bases for J; bases not matched to a gene: 9. Germline V lookup: CDR1 LNHDA, CDR2 SQIVND (reference sequence). The CDR3 sequence is CASEPGTGFANVLTF. CDR3 DNA: TGTGCCAGTGAACCCGGGACAGGGTTTGCCAACGTCCTGACTTTC.

As concerns this clone: Relative to the germline gene, one junction end is altered; a read error may explain this. The chain uses TRBV6-5 and TRBJ1-3, with TRBD1 matching over 9 bases. Germline V gene lookup returns CDR1 MNHEY and CDR2 SVGAGI. This CDR3 spans 14 amino acids. The CDR3 protein is CASSPSTGGSTIYF. The CDR3 DNA reads as TGTGCCAGCAGCCCATCGACAGGGGGAAGCACCATATATTTT.

This clone was found once. This chain links TRBV4-1 with TRBJ2-7; 7 nucleotides align to TRBD1. The germline CDR1 and CDR2 sequences are MGHRA and YSYEKL. The CDR3 runs to 14 residues. V lost 8 bases and J lost 5; bases outside the gene matches: 12. CDR3 sequence (DNA): TGCGCCAGCGCCCCCCTACAGGGGCAGGACGAGCAGTACTTC. Protein: CASAPLQGQDEQYF.

This clone is a singleton in its sample. This chain uses TRBV27 with TRBJ2-1; 8 bases match TRBD2. V lost 2 bases and J lost 1; bases outside the gene matches: 4. The CDR3 covers 16 residues. Germline V gene data show CDR1 as MNHEY and CDR2 as SMNVEV (reference sequence). DNA for the CDR3: TGTGCCAGCAGTTTAACGGGACTAGGGTCCTACAATGAGCAGTTCTTC. Translated, it gives CASSLTGLGSYNEQFF.

This chain links TRBV5-6 with TRBJ2-3, with a possible D match to TRBD2 (6 bases). V shed 1 base and J shed 2 bases, with 11 bases lying between them. The CDR3 covers 15 residues. In germline, CDR1 is SGHDT, CDR2 YYEEEE. The CDR3 region has the DNA TGTGCCAGCAGCTTGATCACGGGGGTCACAGATACGCAGTATTTT. Encoded protein: CASSLITGVTDTQYF.

The chain recombines TRBV4-1 with TRBJ2-6; D unclear. CDR1 is MGHRA and CDR2 is YSYEKL in the germline V gene. The CDR3 consists of 14 residues. V was trimmed by 6 bases and J by 2 bases, leaving 8 bases between them. CDR3 bases: TGCGCCAGCAGGCAATTGGCTGGGGCCAACGTCCTGACTTTC. This translates into CASRQLAGANVLTF.

The count of this clone is one. The V and J genes are TRBV27 and TRBJ2-7; D perhaps matches TRBD1 (6 bases). CDR3 length: 16 amino acids. V was trimmed by 7 bases and J by 3 bases, leaving 22 bases between them. Germline V gene data show CDR1 as MNHEY and CDR2 as SMNVEV (reference sequence). CDR3 nucleotides: TGTGCCAGCACCCCTTCCCTCGGACAGTTTGGCTACGAGCAGTACTTC. Protein product: CASTPSLGQFGYEQYF.

The chain couples TRBV4-1 to TRBJ2-3; D is perhaps TRBD2 (6 bases). The CDR3 has 14 amino acids. V was shortened by 5 bases and J by 0 bases, with 9 bases between the two germline ends. The germline gives CDR1 MGHRA, CDR2 YSYEKL. The CDR3 coding sequence is TGCGCCAGCAGCGATAGCGGTAGCACAGATACGCAGTATTTT. Its translation is CASSDSGSTDTQYF.

V gene TRBV7-8 combines with J gene TRBJ1-4, with TRBD1 as a possible D gene (6 bases). Germline V gene sequence: CDR1 SGHVS, CDR2 FQNEAQ. This CDR3 is built from 13 residues. Trimming took off 4 bases at V and 11 bases at J, with 14 bases between the two ends. The DNA of the CDR3 is TGTGCCAGCAGCTGGGGGCGGGGGGAGAAACTGTTTTTT. Protein: CASSWGRGEKLFF.

This clone was seen only once. V gene TRBV6-1 combines with J gene TRBJ2-7; TRBD1 is a possible D gene (5 bases). CDR3 size: 16 residues. In germline, CDR1 is MNHNS, CDR2 SASEGT. Trimming pared 0 bases from V and 6 bases from J, leaving 18 bases between. CDR3 in amino acids: CASSEADTLLSSEQYF. CDR3 DNA: TGTGCCAGCAGTGAAGCGGACACTTTGTTGAGCTCCGAGCAGTACTTC.

This rearrangement joins TRBV5-1 to TRBJ2-5; TRBD2 might be the D (5 bases). The germline CDR1 and CDR2 sequences are SGHRS and YFSETQ. The CDR3 covers 14 residues. Trimming stripped 0 bases from V and 2 bases from J, with 8 bases between. Written as DNA, the CDR3 is TGCGCCAGCAGCTTGGCCCGAGGGCAAGAGACCCAGTACTTC. The encoded protein is CASSLARGQETQYF.

In this sample, this clone turned up once. The gene calls are TRBV28 and TRBJ1-1; D gene uncertain. The CDR3 sequence is 14 residues long. Trimming pared 3 bases from V and 0 bases from J, leaving 8 bases between. CDR1 and CDR2 (germline): MDHEN, SYDVKM. The CDR3 sequence is CASSLAILNTEAFF. CDR3 sequence (DNA): TGTGCCAGCAGTTTGGCAATCCTGAACACTGAAGCTTTCTTT.

The rearrangement uses TRBV2 and TRBJ2-5; D is perhaps TRBD1 or TRBD2 (6 bases each). Germline V gene lookup returns CDR1 SNHLY and CDR2 FYNNEI. V was cut by 3 bases and J by 4 bases, with 15 bases left in between. The CDR3 runs 15 residues. The CDR3 DNA sequence: TGTGCCAGCAGTGATGGGCGGGACACGCTAGAGACCCAGTACTTC. Translation: CASSDGRDTLETQYF.

This chain links TRBV28 with TRBJ2-1; a possible D gene is TRBD1 (6 bases). This CDR3 is 18 amino acids long. The germline CDR1 and CDR2 sequences are MDHEN and SYDVKM. Trimming shortened V by 8 bases and J by 4 bases, and 27 bases separated the two germline ends. CDR3 amino acids: CASSTLNTGRRAYNEQFF. CDR3 bases: TGTGCCAGCTCCACGTTAAACACAGGGAGACGCGCTTACAATGAGCAGTTCTTC.

V and J are TRBV9 and TRBJ2-6; 8 bases agree with TRBD2. The CDR3 sequence is 18 residues long. The V gene's germline CDR1 is SGDLS and CDR2 YYNGEE. With 3 bases clipped from V and 4 bases from J, the junction kept 12 bases outside the gene matches. The CDR3 bases are TGTGCCAGCAGCGCCCCCGGGGGGGGTCCGGCCGGGGCCAACGTCCTGACTTTC. As protein: CASSAPGGGPAGANVLTF.

The chain combines TRBV4-1 with TRBJ2-5, with 11 bases fitting TRBD1. V gave up 2 bases and J gave up 2 bases; unmatched junction bases: 7. Germline values: CDR1 MGHRA, CDR2 YSYEKL. This CDR3 contains 17 residues. The CDR3: CASSQPSGTGGQETQYF. The CDR3 DNA reads as TGCGCCAGCAGCCAACCCTCCGGGACAGGGGGACAAGAGACCCAGTACTTC.

This sequence joins TRBV25-1 and TRBJ1-5; possible D gene TRBD1, 5 bases. V lost 8 bases to trimming and J lost 0 bases, with 8 bases between them. This CDR3 has 13 amino acids. CDR1 and CDR2 (germline): MGHDK, SYGVNS. The CDR3: CASGQGSNQPQHF. The CDR3 nucleotides read TGTGCCAGCGGGCAGGGTAGCAATCAGCCCCAGCATTTT. Variable domain in full (rest from reference TRBV25-1 and TRBJ1-5): EADIYQTPRYLVIGTGKKITLECSQTMGHDKMYWYQQDPGMELHLIHYSYGVNSTEKGDLSSESTVSRIRTEHFPLTLESARPSHTSQYLCASGQGSNQPQHFGDGTRLSIL.

A single count supports this clone. V and J are TRBV5-6 and TRBJ2-2; unclear D gene. The germline gives CDR1 SGHDT, CDR2 YYEEEE. This CDR3 region has 16 residues. V lost 2 bases and J 4 bases, leaving 15 bases between the germline ends. CDR3 in amino acids: CASSLIISQSTGELFF. The CDR3 nucleotides read TGTGCCAGCAGCTTAATAATTAGCCAATCCACCGGGGAGCTGTTTTTT.

The V gene is TRBV21-1, the J gene TRBJ2-7; the D call in the table, TRBD2, was not verified against the DNA. TRBV21-1 is marked as a pseudogene. CDR3 length: 17 residues. As DNA, the CDR3 is TGTGCCAGCAGCAAAGGGAAGGGTAGCGGGAGGGACTACGAGCAGTACTTC. This translates into CASSKGKGSGRDYEQYF.

The chain joins TRBV27 to TRBJ2-1, with D unresolved. There are 14 residues in the CDR3. Germline CDR1 and CDR2: MNHEY and SMNVEV (reference sequence). V was cut by 6 bases and J by 4 bases, with 13 bases left in between. The CDR3 loop is CASSPRQVYNEQFF. For the CDR3, the DNA is TGTGCCAGCAGCCCAAGACAAGTATACAATGAGCAGTTCTTC.

The rearrangement uses TRBV11-2 and TRBJ2-7, with TRBD2 identical over 7 bases. Germline V CDR1 and CDR2: SGHAT, FQNNGV. The ends lost 2 bases at V and 3 bases at J; junction bases unmatched: 7. The CDR3 is made up of 15 amino acids. CDR3 coding DNA: TGTGCCAGCAGCTTAAGCGGGAAGAAGCTCTACGAGCAGTACTTC. It is translated as CASSLSGKKLYEQYF.

The rearrangement uses TRBV7-9 and TRBJ2-2; D is tentatively TRBD1 or TRBD2 (5 bases each). Germline lookup yields CDR1 SEHNR and CDR2 FQNEAQ (reference sequence). V lost 7 bases and J lost 7, with 19 bases in between. This CDR3 has 15 amino acids. CDR3 DNA: TGTGCCAGCACCTACGCGGGCAGGGTGTTCGGGGAGCTGTTTTTT. It translates to CASTYAGRVFGELFF.

The V call is TRBV27, the J call TRBJ2-5; the D is unclear. Germline V gene sequence: CDR1 MNHEY, CDR2 SMNVEV (reference sequence). Trimming removed 0 bases at V and 2 bases at J, with 7 bases between. The CDR3 runs to 14 residues. The CDR3 region is CASSLSLGQETQYF. DNA for the CDR3: TGTGCCAGCAGTTTATCCCTGGGGCAAGAGACCCAGTACTTC.

The chain couples TRBV28 to TRBJ1-2, with D hard to call. Germline V lookup: CDR1 MDHEN, CDR2 SYDVKM. The V end was cut by 5 bases, the J end by 8 bases, with 15 bases between. The CDR3 consists of 13 residues. Here the CDR3 DNA reads TGTGCCAGCAGTGTCTGGTCGTCGGTGGGCTACACCTTC. This gives the protein CASSVWSSVGYTF.

This chain joins TRBV4-1 and TRBJ1-6, with D perhaps matching TRBD1 (5 bases). Germline loops: CDR1 MGHRA, CDR2 YSYEKL. Trimming left V 4 bases short and J 6 bases short, with 10 bases between. This CDR3 comprises 14 residues. DNA for the CDR3: TGCGCCAGCAGCCGCGCGGGGCCTAATTCACCCCTCCACTTT. This gives the protein CASSRAGPNSPLHF.

The chain is built from TRBV30 and TRBJ2-1; weak D call: TRBD2 (5 bases). V lost 1 base and J 6 bases, leaving 10 bases between the germline ends. The CDR3 consists of 13 residues. Looked up from germline, CDR1 is GTSNPN and CDR2 is SVGIG (reference sequence). CDR3: CAWSGHGVNEQFF. DNA of the CDR3: TGTGCCTGGAGTGGTCACGGGGTCAATGAGCAGTTCTTC.